Below, one T cell receptor (beta chain) is given with its context. Its target is unknown. This specimen belongs to a study of cytomegalovirus exposure and HLA in healthy donors. V shed 6 bases, J shed 6 bases, and the junction held 5 bases outside the gene matches. The CDR3 extends over 13 amino acids. CDR1 and CDR2 from the germline V gene are SQVTM and ANQGSEA. Study-wide points: TCR beta chains associated with HLA were, in a later analysis, more clonally expanded than equally common others.

60 Vbeta and 13 Jbeta primers were used in PCR. The assay was immunoSEQ multiplex PCR, and TCRdb's table has in-frame clones only and misses some. The sample shows roughly 230,000 clones, roughly 78% of them seen only once. The genes are TRBV29-1 and TRBJ2-7; TRBD2 agrees at 13 bases. This TCR came from a boy between 5 and 17 years old in good health and CMV-seronegative. The sequenced sample consisted of PBMCs. The CDR3 nucleotides read TGCAGCGTGACACGGACTAGCGGGAGCGAGCAGTACTTC. Encoded protein: CSVTRTSGSEQYF.